This T cell receptor (beta chain) is drawn from a study of identical twins. Via MiXCR, TCRdb re-called the 5' RACE reads, giving one row per CDR3 protein. The sample has around 550,000 distinct CDR3 sequences, 13% to 15% seen once. Trimming shortened V by 0 bases and J by 9 bases, and 15 bases separated the two germline ends. This CDR3 comprises 16 residues. Germline V gene data show CDR1 as SGHDN and CDR2 as FVKESK. This sample also appeared in a second study, on yellow fever vaccine responses in identical twins.

The clonotype comes from a woman between 18 and 29 years old in good health. Sequenced material: CD4+ T cells sorted from blood. V and J are TRBV14 and TRBJ1-6; a weak D match, TRBD1 (5 bases). CDR3 region: CASSQERPGLGSPLHF. The CDR3 nucleotides are TGTGCCAGCAGCCAAGAGCGACCAGGGCTGGGTTCACCCCTCCACTTT.